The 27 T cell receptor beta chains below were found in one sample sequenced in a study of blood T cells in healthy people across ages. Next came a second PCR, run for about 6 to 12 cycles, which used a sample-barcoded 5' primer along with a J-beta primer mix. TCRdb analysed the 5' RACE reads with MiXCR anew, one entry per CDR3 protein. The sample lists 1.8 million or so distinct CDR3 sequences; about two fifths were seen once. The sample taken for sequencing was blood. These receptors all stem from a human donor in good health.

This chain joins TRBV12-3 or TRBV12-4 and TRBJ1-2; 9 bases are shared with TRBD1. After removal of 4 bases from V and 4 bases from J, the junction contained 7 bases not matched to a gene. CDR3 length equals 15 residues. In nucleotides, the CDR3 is TGTGCCAGCAGTTCCTACAGGGGGCTGATCTATGGCTACACCTTC. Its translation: CASSSYRGLIYGYTF.

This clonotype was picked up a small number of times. DNA for the CDR3: TGTGCCAGCAGTCGGACAGGTTATCAGCCCCAGCATTTT. Translation: CASSRTGYQPQHF. V and J are TRBV6-5 and TRBJ1-5; 7 nucleotides align to TRBD1. Germline V lookup: CDR1 MNHEY, CDR2 SVGAGI. With V trimmed by 5 bases and J by 5 bases, 3 bases remained unmatched. The CDR3 spans 13 residues.

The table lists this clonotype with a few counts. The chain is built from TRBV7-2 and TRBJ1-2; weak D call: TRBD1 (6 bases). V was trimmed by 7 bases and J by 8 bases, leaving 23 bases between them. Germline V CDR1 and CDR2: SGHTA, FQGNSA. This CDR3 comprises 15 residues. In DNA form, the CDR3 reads TGTGCCAGCACCGAGGGGGAAGACAGACTAGGGGGCTACACCTTC. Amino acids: CASTEGEDRLGGYTF. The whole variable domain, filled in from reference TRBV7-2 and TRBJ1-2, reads GAGVSQSPSNKVTEKGKDVELRCDPISGHTALYWYRQSLGQGLEFLIYFQGNSAPDKSGLPSDRFSAERTGGSVSTLTIQRTQQEDSAVYLCASTEGEDRLGGYTFGSGTRLTVV.

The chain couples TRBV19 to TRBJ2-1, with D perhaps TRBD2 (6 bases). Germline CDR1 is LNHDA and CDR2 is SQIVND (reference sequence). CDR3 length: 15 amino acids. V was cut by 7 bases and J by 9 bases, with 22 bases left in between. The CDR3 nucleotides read TGTGCCAGTACCCTTCGGGAGCCCCCACATCGTGAGCAGTTCTTC. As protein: CASTLREPPHREQFF.

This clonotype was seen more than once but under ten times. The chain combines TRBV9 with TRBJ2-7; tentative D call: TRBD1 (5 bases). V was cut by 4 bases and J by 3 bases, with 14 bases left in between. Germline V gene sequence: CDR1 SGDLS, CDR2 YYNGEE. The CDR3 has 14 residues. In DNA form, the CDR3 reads TGTGCCAGCAGCTGTGGACCCAGGGACTACGAGCAGTACTTC. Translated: CASSCGPRDYEQYF.

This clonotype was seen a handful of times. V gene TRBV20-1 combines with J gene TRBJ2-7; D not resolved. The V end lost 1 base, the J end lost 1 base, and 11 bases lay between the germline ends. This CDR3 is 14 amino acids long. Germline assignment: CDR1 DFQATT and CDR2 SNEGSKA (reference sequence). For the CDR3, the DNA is TGCAGTGCTAGAGGAGAGGCAGCATCCTACGAGCAGTACTTC. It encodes CSARGEAASYEQYF.

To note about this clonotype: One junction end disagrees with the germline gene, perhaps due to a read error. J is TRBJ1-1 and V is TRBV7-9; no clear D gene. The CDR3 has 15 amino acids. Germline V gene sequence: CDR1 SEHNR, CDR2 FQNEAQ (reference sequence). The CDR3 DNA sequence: TGTGCCAGCGGCTTAGGTTCAGCGAGAAACACTGAAGCTTTCTTT. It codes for CASGLGSARNTEAFF.

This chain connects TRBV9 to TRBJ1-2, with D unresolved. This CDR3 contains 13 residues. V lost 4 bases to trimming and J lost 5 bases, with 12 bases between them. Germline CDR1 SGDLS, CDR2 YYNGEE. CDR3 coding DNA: TGTGCCAGCAGCCAGAATTCCGGATATGGCTACACCTTC. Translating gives CASSQNSGYGYTF.

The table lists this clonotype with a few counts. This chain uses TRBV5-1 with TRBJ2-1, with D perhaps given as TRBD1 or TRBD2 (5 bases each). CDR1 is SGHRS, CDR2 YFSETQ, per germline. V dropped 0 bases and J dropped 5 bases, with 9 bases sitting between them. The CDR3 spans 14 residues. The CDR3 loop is CASSLGDQNNEQFF. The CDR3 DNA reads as TGCGCCAGCAGCTTGGGGGACCAGAACAATGAGCAGTTCTTC.

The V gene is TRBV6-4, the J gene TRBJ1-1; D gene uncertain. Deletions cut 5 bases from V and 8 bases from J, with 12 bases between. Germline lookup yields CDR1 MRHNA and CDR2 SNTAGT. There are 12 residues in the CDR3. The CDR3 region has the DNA TGTGCCAGCAGTCGTATCTACGAGGAAGCTTTCTTT. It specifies CASSRIYEEAFF.

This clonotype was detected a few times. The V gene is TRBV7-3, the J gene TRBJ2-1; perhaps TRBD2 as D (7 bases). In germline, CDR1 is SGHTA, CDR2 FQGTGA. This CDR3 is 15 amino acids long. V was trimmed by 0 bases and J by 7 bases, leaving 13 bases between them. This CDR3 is CASSLTGGPRNEQFF. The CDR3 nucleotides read TGTGCCAGCAGCTTAACGGGGGGGCCAAGGAATGAGCAGTTCTTC.

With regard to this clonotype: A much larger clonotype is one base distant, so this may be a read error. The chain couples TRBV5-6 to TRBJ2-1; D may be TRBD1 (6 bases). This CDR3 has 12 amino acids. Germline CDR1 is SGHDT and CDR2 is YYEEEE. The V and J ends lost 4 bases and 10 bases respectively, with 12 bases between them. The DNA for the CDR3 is TGTGCCAGCAGCCCAGCTACAGGGGAGCAGTTCTTC. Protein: CASSPATGEQFF.

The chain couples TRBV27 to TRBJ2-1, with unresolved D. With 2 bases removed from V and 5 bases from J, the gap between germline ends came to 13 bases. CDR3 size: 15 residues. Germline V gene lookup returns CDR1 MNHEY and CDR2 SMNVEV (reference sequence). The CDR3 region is CASSLTPPWNNEQFF. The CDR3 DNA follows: TGTGCCAGCAGTTTAACCCCTCCCTGGAACAATGAGCAGTTCTTC.

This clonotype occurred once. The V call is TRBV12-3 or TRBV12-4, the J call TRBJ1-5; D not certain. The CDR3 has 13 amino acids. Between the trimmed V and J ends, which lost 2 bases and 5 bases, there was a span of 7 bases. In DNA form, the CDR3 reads TGTGCCAGCAGTTTACTGCAGTATCAGCCCCAGCATTTT. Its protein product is CASSLLQYQPQHF.

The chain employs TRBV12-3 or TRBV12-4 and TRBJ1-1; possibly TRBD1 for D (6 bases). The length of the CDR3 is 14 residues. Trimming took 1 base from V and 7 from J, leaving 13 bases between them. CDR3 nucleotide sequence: TGTGCCAGCAGTTTAGGAGGGGGGGCTCTTGAAGCTTTCTTT. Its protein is CASSLGGGALEAFF.

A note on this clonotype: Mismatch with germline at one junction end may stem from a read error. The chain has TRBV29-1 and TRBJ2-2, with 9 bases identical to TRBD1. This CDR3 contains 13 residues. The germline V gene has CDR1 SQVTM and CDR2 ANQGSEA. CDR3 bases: TGCACCGCTGACAGGGGGAACACCGGGGAGCTGCTTTTT. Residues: CTADRGNTGELLF.

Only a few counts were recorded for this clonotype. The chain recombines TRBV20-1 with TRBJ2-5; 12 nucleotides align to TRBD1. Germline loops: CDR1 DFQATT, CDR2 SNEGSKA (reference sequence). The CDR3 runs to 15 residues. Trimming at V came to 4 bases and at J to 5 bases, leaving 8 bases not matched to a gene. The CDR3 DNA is TGCAGTGCTACCACGGGGACAGGGGGCTCTGAGACCCAGTACTTC. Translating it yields CSATTGTGGSETQYF.

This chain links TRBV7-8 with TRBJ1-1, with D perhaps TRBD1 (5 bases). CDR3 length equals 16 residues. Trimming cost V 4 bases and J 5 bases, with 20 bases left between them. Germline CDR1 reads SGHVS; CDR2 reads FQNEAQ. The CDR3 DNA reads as TGTGCCAGCAGCTCACTAACAGGCGAATCCCCGACTGAAGCTTTCTTT. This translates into CASSSLTGESPTEAFF. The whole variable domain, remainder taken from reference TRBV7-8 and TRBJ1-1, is GAGVSQSPRYKVAKRGQDVALRCDPISGHVSLFWYQQALGQGPEFLTYFQNEAQLDKSGLPSDRFFAERPEGSVSTLKIQRTQQEDSAVYLCASSSLTGESPTEAFFGQGTRLTVV.

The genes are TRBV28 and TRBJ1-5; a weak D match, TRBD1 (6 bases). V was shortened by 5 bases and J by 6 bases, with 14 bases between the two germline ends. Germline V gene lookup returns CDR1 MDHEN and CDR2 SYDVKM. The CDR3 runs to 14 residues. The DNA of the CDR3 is TGTGCCAGCAGTCCCGGACAGTACACTCAGCCCCAGCATTTT. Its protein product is CASSPGQYTQPQHF.

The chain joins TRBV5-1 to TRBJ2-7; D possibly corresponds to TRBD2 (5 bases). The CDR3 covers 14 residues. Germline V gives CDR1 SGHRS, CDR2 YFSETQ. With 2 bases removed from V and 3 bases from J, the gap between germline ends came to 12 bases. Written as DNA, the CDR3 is TGCGCCAGCAGCTTCCGATCCGAGGGCTACGAGCAGTACTTC. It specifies CASSFRSEGYEQYF.

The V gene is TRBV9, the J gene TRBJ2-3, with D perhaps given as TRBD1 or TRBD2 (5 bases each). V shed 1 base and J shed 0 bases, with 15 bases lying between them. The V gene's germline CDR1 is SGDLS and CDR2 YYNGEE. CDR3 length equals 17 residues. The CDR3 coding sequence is TGTGCCAGCAGCGTACCTAGGATTGGGGACAGCACAGATACGCAGTATTTT. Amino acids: CASSVPRIGDSTDTQYF.

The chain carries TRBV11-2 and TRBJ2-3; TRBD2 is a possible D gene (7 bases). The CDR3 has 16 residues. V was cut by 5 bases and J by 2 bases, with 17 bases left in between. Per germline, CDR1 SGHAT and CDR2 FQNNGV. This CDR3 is CASSPREGEHTDTQYF. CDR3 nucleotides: TGTGCCAGCAGCCCAAGGGAGGGGGAGCACACAGATACGCAGTATTTT.

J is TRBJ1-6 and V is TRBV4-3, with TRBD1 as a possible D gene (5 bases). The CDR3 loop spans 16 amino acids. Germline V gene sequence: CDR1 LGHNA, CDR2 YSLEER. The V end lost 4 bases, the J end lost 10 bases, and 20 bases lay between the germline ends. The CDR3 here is CASSRTPDRFGSPLHF. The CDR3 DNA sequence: TGCGCCAGCAGCCGGACCCCCGACAGATTTGGATCACCCCTCCACTTT.

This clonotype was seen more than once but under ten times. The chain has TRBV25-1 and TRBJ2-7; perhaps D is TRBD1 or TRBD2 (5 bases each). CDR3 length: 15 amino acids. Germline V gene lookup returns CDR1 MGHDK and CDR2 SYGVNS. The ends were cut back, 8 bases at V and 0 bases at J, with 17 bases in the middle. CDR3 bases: TGTGCCAGCTCTCTCGGACTGACAGACTCCTACGAGCAGTACTTC. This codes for CASSLGLTDSYEQYF.

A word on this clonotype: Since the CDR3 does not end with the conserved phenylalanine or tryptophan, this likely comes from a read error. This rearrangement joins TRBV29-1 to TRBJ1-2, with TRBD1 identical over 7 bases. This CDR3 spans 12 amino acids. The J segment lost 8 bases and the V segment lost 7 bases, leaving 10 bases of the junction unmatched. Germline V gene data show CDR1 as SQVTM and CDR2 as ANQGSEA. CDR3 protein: CSGSTGYLGYTV. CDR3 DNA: TGCAGCGGTTCGACAGGGTACTTAGGCTACACCGTC.

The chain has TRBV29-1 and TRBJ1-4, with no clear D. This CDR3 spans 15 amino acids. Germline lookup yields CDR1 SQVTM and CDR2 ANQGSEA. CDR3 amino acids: CTAEGTSGGVGKLFF. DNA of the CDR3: TGCACAGCGGAGGGTACGTCAGGAGGAGTCGGAAAACTGTTTTTT.

The DNA for the CDR3 is TGTGCCAGCAGCCCATCAACAGAATATGGCTACACCTTC. It specifies CASSPSTEYGYTF. This sequence joins TRBV6-6 and TRBJ1-2; D is ambiguous. V lost 6 bases and J lost 5, with 13 bases in between. The CDR3 totals 13 residues. Germline values: CDR1 MNHNY, CDR2 SVGAGI (reference sequence).